The 3 T cell receptor beta chains listed next were all sequenced from one sample in a study of T-cell reconstitution after alpha-beta-depleted transplantation in children. The authors prepared the TCRbeta library with unique molecular identifiers. TCRdb reprocessed the PCR reads with MiXCR, giving one entry per CDR3 protein. Here the sample spans 300,000 or so distinct CDR3 sequences, approximately 9.6% being singletons. The sample was PBMCs from the stem cell graft donor, taken from the stem cell graft. The receptors were gathered from a human donor who donated a stem cell graft to a child with SCID.

The sample holds many counts of this clonotype. This chain joins TRBV12-3 or TRBV12-4 and TRBJ2-2, with D perhaps TRBD1 (6 bases). The V end was cut by 5 bases, the J end by 2 bases, with 9 bases between. This CDR3 region has 14 residues. In DNA, the CDR3 is TGTGCCAGCAGTCCCGGGACAAACACCGGGGAGCTGTTTTTT. Its protein is CASSPGTNTGELFF.

The V gene is TRBV20-1, the J gene TRBJ2-3; 9 bases are a match to TRBD1. The CDR3 extends over 12 amino acids. V trimming: 5 bases; J trimming: 4 bases; junction bases outside the gene matches: 1. The germline CDR1 and CDR2 sequences are DFQATT and SNEGSKA (reference sequence). The CDR3: CSADRGSDTQYF. CDR3 coding DNA: TGCAGTGCTGACAGGGGGTCAGATACGCAGTATTTT.

This clonotype appeared a few times. At one of its ends the junction is not consistent with the germline gene, which may arise from a read error. The chain links TRBV5-1 to TRBJ2-1, with D tentatively TRBD1 (6 bases). The CDR3 has 13 residues. Germline V gene data show CDR1 as SGHRS and CDR2 as YFSETQ. CDR3 residues: CASSLDLGQPGNF. Here the CDR3 DNA reads TGCGCCAGCAGCTTGGATCTCGGACAGCCAGGAAACTTC.